One sample yielded the 4 T cell receptor beta chains listed below, sequenced in a study of Graves' ophthalmopathy and Graves' hyperthyroidism. Scientists amplified the TCR beta CDR3 regions from RNA transcripts. Following a first-round RT-PCR that used HTBI primers, a second-round multiplex PCR was carried out. TCRdb itself ran the multiplex PCR reads through MiXCR, one entry per CDR3 protein. The profile shows a few hundred thousand distinct CDR3 sequences, under 25% of them singletons. Sequencing input: peripheral blood. The origin of the receptors is a woman aged 18-30 years with stable Graves' hyperthyroidism.

In this sample, this clonotype turned up many times. V and J are TRBV28 and TRBJ1-5; weak D call: TRBD1 (5 bases). The CDR3 contains 14 residues. V was trimmed by 3 bases and J by 3 bases, leaving 9 bases between them. Per the germline V gene, CDR1 is MDHEN and CDR2 is SYDVKM. The CDR3 DNA follows: TGTGCCAGCAGTTTTCGACAGATCAATCAGCCCCAGCATTTT. It yields the protein CASSFRQINQPQHF.

V gene TRBV10-1 combines with J gene TRBJ2-7; the match to TRBD1 covers 8 bases. Unmatched junction bases numbered 12, after V lost 5 bases and J lost 3 bases. Looked up from germline, CDR1 is WNHNN and CDR2 is SYGVQD (reference sequence). This CDR3 is built from 16 residues. CDR3 bases: TGCGCCAGCAGTAAGGGGACAGGCGACCCCATCTACGAGCAGTACTTC. Translating gives CASSKGTGDPIYEQYF.

This clonotype was detected ten times or more. V gene TRBV6-2 or TRBV6-3 combines with J gene TRBJ1-1; D gene unclear. The CDR3 covers 16 residues. Per germline, CDR1 MNHEY and CDR2 SVGEGT. V was shortened by 1 base and J by 6 bases, with 18 bases between the two germline ends. CDR3 in amino acids: CASSYLGPSGYAEAFF. The CDR3 DNA is TGTGCCAGCAGTTACTTAGGCCCATCCGGTTACGCTGAAGCTTTCTTT.

Only one count was recorded for this clonotype. Because the CDR3 is missing its conserved closing phenylalanine or tryptophan, this is likely a read error. No DNA is shown, since the ends of the CDR3 on it are uncertain; the CDR3 is the one TCRdb lists. This rearrangement joins TRBV19 to TRBJ2-4; the table gives TRBD1 as D, unverified against the DNA. Germline V gives CDR1 LNHDA, CDR2 SQIVND (reference sequence). 13 amino acids form the CDR3, both terminal residues included. CDR3 residues: CASSIVPGDIKYV.